The following is a TCR beta chain sequence with its context. Its cognate antigen is unknown. V shed 3 bases and J shed 4 bases, with 11 bases lying between them. CDR1 is SGHNT, CDR2 YYREEE, per germline (reference sequence). There are 13 residues in the CDR3. Clones were read by immunoSEQ multiplex PCR, and TCRdb kept only the in-frame ones, dropping some. The table has fewer than 70,000 clones, 70% to 85% seen once; the top ten hold approximately 3.8%. The data were obtained in a study of a mutant IDH1 vaccine in newly diagnosed glioma. For the study at large: Patients underwent eight vaccinations, which took place in weeks 1, 3, 5, 7, 11, 15, 19 and 23. With temozolomide cycles, or 4-6 weeks after radiotherapy alone, vaccination was started.

The sample's time point: week 11, during vaccination. In the vaccine, a single dose held 300 ug of the mutant IDH1 20-mer peptide, along with topical imiquimod. There were new WHO grade 3 or 4 astrocytomas in the donors, and these were IDH1-mutant and ATRX-lost. Broader study findings: It seemed that pseudoprogression was not linked to changes in the top peripheral T cell clonotypes.

The clonotype comes from a man younger than 45 with glioma. The sequencing here drew on PBMCs, taken from a glioma patient whose treatment included an IDH1 peptide vaccine. The J gene is TRBJ2-7, the V gene TRBV5-4; D might be TRBD1 or TRBD2, each matching 5 bases. CDR3 in DNA: TGTGCCAGCAGCTGGGGGTCTCCTTACGAGCAGTACTTC. Protein sequence: CASSWGSPYEQYF. Drawing the rest from reference TRBV5-4 and TRBJ2-7, the complete variable domain is ETGVTQSPTHLIKTRGQQVTLRCSSQSGHNTVSWYQQALGQGPQFIFQYYREEENGRGNFPPRFSGLQFPNYSSELNVNALELDDSALYLCASSWGSPYEQYFGPGTRLTVT.